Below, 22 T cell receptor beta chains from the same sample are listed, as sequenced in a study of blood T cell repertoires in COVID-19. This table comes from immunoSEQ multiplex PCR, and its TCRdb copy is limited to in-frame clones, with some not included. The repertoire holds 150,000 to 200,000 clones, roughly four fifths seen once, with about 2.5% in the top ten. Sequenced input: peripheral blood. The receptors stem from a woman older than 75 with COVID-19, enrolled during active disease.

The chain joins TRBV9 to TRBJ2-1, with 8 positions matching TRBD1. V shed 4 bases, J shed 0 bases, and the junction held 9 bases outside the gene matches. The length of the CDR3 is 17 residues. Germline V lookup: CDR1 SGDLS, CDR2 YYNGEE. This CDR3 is CASSTTRTGSSYNEQFF. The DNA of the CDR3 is TGTGCCAGCAGCACCACCCGGACAGGGAGCTCCTACAATGAGCAGTTCTTC.

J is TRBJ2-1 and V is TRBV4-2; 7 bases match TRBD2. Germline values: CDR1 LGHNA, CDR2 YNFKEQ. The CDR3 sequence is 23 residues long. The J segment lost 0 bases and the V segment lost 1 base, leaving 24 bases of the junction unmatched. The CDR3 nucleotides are TGTGCCAGCAGCCAAGTACGGAGATCTCGCGGGAGCCGCCTAAGCTTCTCCTACAATGAGCAGTTCTTC. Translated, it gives CASSQVRRSRGSRLSFSYNEQFF.

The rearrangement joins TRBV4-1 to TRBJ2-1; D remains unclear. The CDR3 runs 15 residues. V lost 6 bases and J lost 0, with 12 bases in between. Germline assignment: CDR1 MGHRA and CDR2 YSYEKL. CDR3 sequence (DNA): TGCGCCAGCAGTACTACTCCGAGCTCCTACAATGAGCAGTTCTTC. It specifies CASSTTPSSYNEQFF.

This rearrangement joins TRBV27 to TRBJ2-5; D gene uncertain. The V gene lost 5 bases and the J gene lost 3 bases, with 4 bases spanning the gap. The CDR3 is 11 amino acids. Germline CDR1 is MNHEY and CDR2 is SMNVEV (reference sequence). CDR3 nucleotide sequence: TGTGCCAGCAGTCCAGAAGAGACCCAGTACTTC. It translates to CASSPEETQYF.

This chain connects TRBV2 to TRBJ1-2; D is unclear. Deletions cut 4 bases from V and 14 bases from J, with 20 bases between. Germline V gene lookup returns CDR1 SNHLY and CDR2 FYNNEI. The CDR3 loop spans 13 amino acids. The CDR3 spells CASSGYGTAEWTF. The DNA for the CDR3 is TGTGCCAGCAGTGGGTACGGAACCGCGGAGTGGACCTTC.

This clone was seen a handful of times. CDR3 sequence reads: CASSQDPGQGYYEQYF. As DNA, the CDR3 is TGTGCCAGCAGCCAAGATCCGGGACAGGGGTACTACGAGCAGTACTTC. This chain uses TRBV3-1 (or the pseudogene TRBV3-2) with TRBJ2-7; 10 bases align to TRBD1. Germline V gives CDR1 LGHDT, CDR2 YNNKEL (reference sequence). This CDR3 contains 16 residues. With V trimmed by 0 bases and J by 3 bases, 5 bases remained unmatched.

The CDR3 DNA follows: TGTGCCTGGAGTCCCGTCAGAGGCGGGGTTAGGGCACGGCTTTATGGCTACACCTTC. It yields the protein CAWSPVRGGVRARLYGYTF. The rearrangement joins TRBV30 to TRBJ1-2; D unclear. The CDR3 extends over 19 amino acids. Looked up from germline, CDR1 is GTSNPN and CDR2 is SVGIG (reference sequence). Trimming left V 2 bases short and J 5 bases short, with 30 bases between.

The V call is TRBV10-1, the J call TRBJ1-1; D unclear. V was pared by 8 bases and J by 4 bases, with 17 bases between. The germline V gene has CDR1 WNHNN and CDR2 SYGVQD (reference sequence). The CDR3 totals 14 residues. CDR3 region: CASSETGRVTEAFF. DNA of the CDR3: TGCGCCAGCTCGGAGACCGGGCGGGTCACTGAAGCTTTCTTT.

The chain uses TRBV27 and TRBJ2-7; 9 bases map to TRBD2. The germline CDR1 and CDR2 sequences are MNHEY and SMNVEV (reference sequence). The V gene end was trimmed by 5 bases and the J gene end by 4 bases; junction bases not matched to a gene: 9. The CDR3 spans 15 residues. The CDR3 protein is CASSGGLSGRYEQYF. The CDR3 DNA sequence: TGTGCCAGCAGTGGCGGTTTGAGCGGGAGGTACGAGCAGTACTTC.

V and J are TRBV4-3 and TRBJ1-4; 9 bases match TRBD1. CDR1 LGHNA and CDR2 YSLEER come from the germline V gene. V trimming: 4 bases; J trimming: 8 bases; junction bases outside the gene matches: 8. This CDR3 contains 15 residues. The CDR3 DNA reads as TGCGCCAGCAGCCCAGGGACAGGGAGGAAGGAAAAACTGTTTTTT. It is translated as CASSPGTGRKEKLFF.

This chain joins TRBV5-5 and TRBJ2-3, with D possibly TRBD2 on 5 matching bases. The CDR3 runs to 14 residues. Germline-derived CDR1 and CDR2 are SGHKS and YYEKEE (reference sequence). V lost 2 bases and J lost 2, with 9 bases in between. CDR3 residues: CASSFRGNTDTQYF. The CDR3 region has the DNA TGTGCCAGCAGCTTTCGGGGTAACACAGATACGCAGTATTTT. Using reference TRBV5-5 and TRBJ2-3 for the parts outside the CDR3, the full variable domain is DAGVTQSPTHLIKTRGQQVTLRCSPISGHKSVSWYQQVLGQGPQFIFQYYEKEERGRGNFPDRFSARQFPNYSSELNVNALLLGDSALYLCASSFRGNTDTQYFGPGTRLTVL.

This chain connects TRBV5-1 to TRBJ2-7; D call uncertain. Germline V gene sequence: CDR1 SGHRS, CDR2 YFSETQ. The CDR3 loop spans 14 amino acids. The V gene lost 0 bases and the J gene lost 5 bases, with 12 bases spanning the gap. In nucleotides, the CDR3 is TGCGCCAGCAGCTTGGTATTTGGCCCGCACGAGCAGTACTTC. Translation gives CASSLVFGPHEQYF. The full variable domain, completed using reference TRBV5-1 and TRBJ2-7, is KAGVTQTPRYLIKTRGQQVTLSCSPISGHRSVSWYQQTPGQGLQFLFEYFSETQRNKGNFPGRFSGRQFSNSRSEMNVSTLELGDSALYLCASSLVFGPHEQYFGPGTRLTVT.

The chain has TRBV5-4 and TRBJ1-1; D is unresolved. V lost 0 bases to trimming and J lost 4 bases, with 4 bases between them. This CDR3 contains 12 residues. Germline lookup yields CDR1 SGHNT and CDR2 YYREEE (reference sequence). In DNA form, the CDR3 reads TGTGCCAGCAGCTTGGACAGCACTGAAGCTTTCTTT. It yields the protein CASSLDSTEAFF.

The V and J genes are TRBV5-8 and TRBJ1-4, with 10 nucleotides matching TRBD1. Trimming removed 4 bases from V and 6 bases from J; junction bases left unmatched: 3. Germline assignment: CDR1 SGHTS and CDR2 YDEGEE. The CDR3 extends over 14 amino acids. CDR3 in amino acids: CASSPGTGDEKLFF. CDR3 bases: TGTGCCAGCAGCCCCGGGACAGGGGATGAAAAACTGTTTTTT.

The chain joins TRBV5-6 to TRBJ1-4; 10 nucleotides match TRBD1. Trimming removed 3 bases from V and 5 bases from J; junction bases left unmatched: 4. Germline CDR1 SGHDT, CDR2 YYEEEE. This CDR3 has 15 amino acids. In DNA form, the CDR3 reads TGTGCCAGCAGCTCCGCGGGACAGGGGAATGAAAAACTGTTTTTT. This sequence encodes CASSSAGQGNEKLFF.

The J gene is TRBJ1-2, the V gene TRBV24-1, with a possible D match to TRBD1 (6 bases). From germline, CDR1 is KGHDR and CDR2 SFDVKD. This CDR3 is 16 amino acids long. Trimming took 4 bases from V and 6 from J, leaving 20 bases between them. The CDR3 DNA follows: TGTGCCACCAGTGACCACGTCACTTCGAACAGGGATGGCTACACCTTC. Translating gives CATSDHVTSNRDGYTF.

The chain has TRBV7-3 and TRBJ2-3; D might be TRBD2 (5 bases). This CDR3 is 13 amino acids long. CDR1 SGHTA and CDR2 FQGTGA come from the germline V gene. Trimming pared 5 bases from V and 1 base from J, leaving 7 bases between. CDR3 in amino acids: CASSRRGTDTQYF. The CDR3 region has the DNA TGTGCCAGCAGCCGGCGGGGCACAGATACGCAGTATTTT.

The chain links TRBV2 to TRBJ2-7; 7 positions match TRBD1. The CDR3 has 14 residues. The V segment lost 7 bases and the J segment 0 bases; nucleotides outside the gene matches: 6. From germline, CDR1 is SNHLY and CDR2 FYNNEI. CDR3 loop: CASIRTGFSYEQYF. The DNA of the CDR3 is TGTGCCAGCATAAGGACAGGATTCTCCTACGAGCAGTACTTC.

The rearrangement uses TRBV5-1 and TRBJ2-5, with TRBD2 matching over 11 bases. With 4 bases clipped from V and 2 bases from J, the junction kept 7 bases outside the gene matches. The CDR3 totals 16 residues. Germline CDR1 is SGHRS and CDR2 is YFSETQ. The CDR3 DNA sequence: TGCGCCAGCAGCCCAGGGACTAGCGGAATACAAGAGACCCAGTACTTC. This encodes CASSPGTSGIQETQYF.

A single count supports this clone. CDR3 in DNA: TGCAGCGTTGATAGGACAGGGGTGACCGGGGAGCTGTTTTTT. Translating gives CSVDRTGVTGELFF. The chain combines TRBV29-1 with TRBJ2-2; 9 positions match TRBD1. This CDR3 contains 14 residues. Germline lookup yields CDR1 SQVTM and CDR2 ANQGSEA. Germline trimming cut 3 bases from V and 5 bases from J; bases unmatched to any gene: 4.

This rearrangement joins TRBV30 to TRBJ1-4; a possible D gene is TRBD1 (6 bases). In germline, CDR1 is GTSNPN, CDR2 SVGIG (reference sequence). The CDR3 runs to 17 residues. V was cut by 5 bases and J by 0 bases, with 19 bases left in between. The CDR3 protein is CAWGSQGMGTTNEKLFF. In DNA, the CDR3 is TGTGCCTGGGGGTCTCAGGGGATGGGGACAACTAATGAAAAACTGTTTTTT.

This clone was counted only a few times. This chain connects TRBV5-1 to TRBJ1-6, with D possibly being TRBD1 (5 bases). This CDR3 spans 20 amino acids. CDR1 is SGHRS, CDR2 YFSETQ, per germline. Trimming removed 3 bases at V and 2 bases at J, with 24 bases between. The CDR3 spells CASSSRVREGKSAYNSPLHF. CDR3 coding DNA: TGCGCCAGCAGCTCCCGAGTAAGGGAGGGGAAGAGCGCCTATAATTCACCCCTCCACTTT. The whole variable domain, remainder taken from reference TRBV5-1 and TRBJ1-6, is KAGVTQTPRYLIKTRGQQVTLSCSPISGHRSVSWYQQTPGQGLQFLFEYFSETQRNKGNFPGRFSGRQFSNSRSEMNVSTLELGDSALYLCASSSRVREGKSAYNSPLHFGNGTRLTVT.